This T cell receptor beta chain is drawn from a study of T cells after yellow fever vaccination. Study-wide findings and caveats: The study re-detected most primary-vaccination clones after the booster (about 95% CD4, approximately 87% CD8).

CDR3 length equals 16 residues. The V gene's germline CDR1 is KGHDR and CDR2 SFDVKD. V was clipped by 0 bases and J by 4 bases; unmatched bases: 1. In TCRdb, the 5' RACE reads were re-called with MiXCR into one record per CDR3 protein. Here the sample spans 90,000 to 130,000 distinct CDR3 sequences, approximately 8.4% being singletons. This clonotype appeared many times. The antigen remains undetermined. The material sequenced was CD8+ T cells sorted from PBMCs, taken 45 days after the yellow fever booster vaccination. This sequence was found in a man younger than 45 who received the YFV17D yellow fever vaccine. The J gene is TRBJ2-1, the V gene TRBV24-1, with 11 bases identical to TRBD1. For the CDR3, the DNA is TGTGCCACCAGTGATTTGGGACAGGGGGCTTACAATGAGCAGTTCTTC. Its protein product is CATSDLGQGAYNEQFF.